Described below is a single TCR beta chain sequence and its context. Its antigen is undetermined. CD8 memory merged CD45RO+ with CCR7-negative CD45RA+ TemRA cells. This specimen belongs to a study of shared clonotypes between healthy human individuals. There are 14 residues in the CDR3. Germline lookup yields CDR1 MDHEN and CDR2 SYDVKM. With V trimmed by 7 bases and J by 4 bases, 4 bases remained unmatched. The table came from immunoSEQ multiplex PCR; TCRdb's copy has only in-frame clones and leaves some out. This table has about 110,000 clones, approximately 70% appearing once. General study results and limits: Larger estimated richness was generally recorded for naive subsets relative to memory subsets.

The receptor was isolated from a woman aged 25 to 39 in good health. The sequenced material came from memory CD8+ T cells sorted from blood. The subset denotes: CD45RO+ cells pooled with CCR7-negative TemRA cells. This chain uses TRBV28 with TRBJ2-2; 9 bases map to TRBD2. CDR3 DNA: TGTGCCAGCATGGTAGCGGGAGTCACCGGGGAGCTGTTTTTT. Amino acids: CASMVAGVTGELFF.